A selection of T cell receptor beta chains follows, all from one sample in a study of T cells in Graves' hyperthyroidism and ophthalmopathy. TCRdb recomputed calls from the multiplex PCR reads with MiXCR, one row per CDR3 protein. The sample has about 380,000 distinct CDR3 sequences; around 20% are singletons. The sample consisted of blood. The source of these receptors is a man between 18 and 35 years old with Graves' ophthalmopathy. The CDR3 runs from the conserved cysteine through the conserved F or W. A D gene is named only where the DNA matches it firmly. Size tells how often a clone was seen (once, few, many) or the class of an expanded clone, and some rows leave it out.

J: TRBJ1-4; D: TRBD1; size: many; V: TRBV5-8; CDR3: CASSRGQGASTNEKLFF; DNA: TGTGCCAGCAGCCGTGGACAGGGGGCTTCAACTAATGAAAAACTGTTTTTT
J: TRBJ2-6; D: TRBD1; size: many; V: TRBV7-8; CDR3: CASSYGTASGANVLTF; DNA: TGTGCCAGCAGCTATGGGACAGCTTCTGGGGCCAACGTCCTGACTTTC
J: TRBJ1-5; D: .; size: many; V: TRBV18; CDR3: CASSPEPFQPQHF; DNA: TGTGCCAGCTCACCGGAACCTTTCCAGCCCCAGCATTTT
J: TRBJ1-1; D: .; size: .; V: TRBV28; CDR3: CATEVNTEAFF; DNA: TGTGCCACGGAGGTGAACACTGAAGCTTTCTTT
J: TRBJ1-5; D: .; size: few; V: TRBV4-1; CDR3: CASSQGPQTSNQPQHF; DNA: TGCGCCAGCAGCCAAGGGCCACAAACAAGCAATCAGCCCCAGCATTTT
J: TRBJ2-5; D: TRBD2; size: many; V: TRBV12-3/TRBV12-4; CDR3: CASSLLGLAVQETQYF; DNA: TGTGCCAGCAGTTTATTGGGACTAGCGGTTCAAGAGACCCAGTACTTC
J: TRBJ2-1; D: .; size: few; V: TRBV6-2/TRBV6-3; CDR3: CASSAQGTAVTEQFF; DNA: TGTGCCAGCAGTGCCCAGGGGACCGCCGTGACAGAGCAGTTCTTC
J: TRBJ2-1; D: .; size: .; V: TRBV4-1; CDR3: CASNREGSSYNEQFF; DNA: TGCGCCAGCAACAGGGAGGGGAGCTCCTACAATGAGCAGTTCTTC
J: TRBJ2-1; D: .; size: few; V: TRBV6-1; CDR3: CASSSWGTDEQFF; DNA: TGTGCCAGCAGCTCATGGGGAACAGATGAGCAGTTCTTC
J: TRBJ2-3; D: .; size: many; V: TRBV7-2; CDR3: CASSWGADTQYF; DNA: TGTGCCAGCAGCTGGGGGGCAGATACGCAGTATTTT
J: TRBJ1-5; D: TRBD1; size: few; V: TRBV10-1; CDR3: CAKQGGQPQHF; DNA: TGCGCCAAGCAGGGGGGACAGCCCCAGCATTTT
J: TRBJ1-1; D: TRBD1; size: many; V: TRBV5-5; CDR3: CASNPIGQGQAFF; DNA: TGTGCCAGCAACCCTATAGGACAGGGACAAGCTTTCTTT
J: TRBJ2-7; D: .; size: .; V: TRBV7-6; CDR3: CASSLGSGVVREQYF; DNA: TGTGCCAGCAGCTTGGGGAGCGGTGTTGTGAGGGAGCAGTACTTC
J: TRBJ1-1; D: .; size: many; V: TRBV10-2; CDR3: CASKYRESNTEAFF; DNA: TGCGCCAGCAAGTACAGAGAATCGAACACTGAAGCTTTCTTT
J: TRBJ2-5; D: TRBD2; size: .; V: TRBV7-9; CDR3: CASSPAGTTDQETQYF; DNA: TGTGCCAGCAGCCCGGCCGGGACTACCGACCAAGAGACCCAGTACTTC
J: TRBJ1-3; D: TRBD1; size: .; V: TRBV6-1; CDR3: CASTLDRGQRSTIYF; DNA: TGTGCCAGCACCCTCGACAGGGGACAGAGGAGCACCATATATTTT
J: TRBJ1-5; D: .; size: .; V: TRBV6-2/TRBV6-3; CDR3: CASSSGPADQPQHF; DNA: TGTGCCAGCAGTTCCGGGCCGGCGGATCAGCCCCAGCATTTT
J: TRBJ2-3; D: TRBD1; size: .; V: TRBV11-1; CDR3: CASSATGQGFIDTQYF; DNA: TGTGCCAGCAGCGCTACGGGACAGGGATTCATAGATACGCAGTATTTT
J: TRBJ1-5; D: .; size: .; V: TRBV5-6; CDR3: CASSGWGPRRGDQPQHF; DNA: TGTGCCAGCAGCGGCTGGGGACCCCGGAGGGGGGATCAGCCCCAGCATTTT
J: TRBJ1-2; D: .; size: many; V: TRBV18; CDR3: CASSTGPNYGYTF; DNA: TGTGCCAGCTCAACCGGGCCAAACTATGGCTACACCTTC
J: TRBJ2-1; D: TRBD2; size: few; V: TRBV5-1; CDR3: CASSSMFAAGTSKNEQFF; DNA: TGCGCCAGCAGCTCGATGTTCGCCGCCGGGACTAGCAAAAATGAGCAGTTCTTC
J: TRBJ2-7; D: .; size: .; V: TRBV4-1; CDR3: CASSHPDGGWEQYF; DNA: TGCGCCAGCAGCCACCCGGACGGGGGATGGGAGCAGTACTTC
J: TRBJ2-3; D: TRBD1; size: .; V: TRBV9; CDR3: CASSVAAQGVDTQYF; DNA: TGTGCCAGCAGCGTAGCGGCACAGGGGGTCGATACGCAGTATTTT
J: TRBJ2-2; D: TRBD2; size: .; V: TRBV10-2; CDR3: CASSEESGLAVGYTPGELFF; DNA: TGCGCCAGCAGTGAGGAATCGGGACTAGCGGTCGGTTACACCCCCGGGGAGCTGTTTTTT
J: TRBJ2-7; D: .; size: .; V: TRBV15; CDR3: CATSVSRGLQHEQYF; DNA: TGTGCCACCAGCGTCTCTCGGGGGCTCCAGCACGAGCAGTACTTC
J: TRBJ1-4; D: .; size: .; V: TRBV11-2; CDR3: CASSSTSGAMNEKLFF; DNA: TGTGCCAGCAGCTCGACCTCGGGGGCTATGAATGAAAAACTGTTTTTT
J: TRBJ1-1; D: .; size: .; V: TRBV30; CDR3: CASWGTEAFF; DNA: TGTGCCTCGTGGGGAACTGAAGCTTTCTTT
J: TRBJ1-1; D: .; size: many; V: TRBV7-2; CDR3: CASSLIPLNTEAFF; DNA: TGTGCCAGCAGCTTAATTCCCCTGAACACTGAAGCTTTCTTT
J: TRBJ2-7; D: TRBD2; size: many; V: TRBV2; CDR3: CASSDGGGAPYEQYF; DNA: TGTGCCAGCAGTGACGGCGGGGGTGCCCCCTACGAGCAGTACTTC
J: TRBJ1-5; D: .; size: many; V: TRBV12-3/TRBV12-4; CDR3: CASSLRFRPQHF; DNA: TGTGCCAGCAGTTTAAGGTTTCGGCCCCAGCATTTT
J: TRBJ2-3; D: TRBD2; size: few; V: TRBV3-1; CDR3: CASSQLRERGGTDTQYF; DNA: TGTGCCAGCAGCCAGCTTAGGGAGCGGGGGGGCACAGATACGCAGTATTTT
J: TRBJ1-6; D: .; size: .; V: TRBV20-1; CDR3: CSAEPAGRVISPLHF; DNA: TGCAGTGCGGAACCGGCGGGACGGGTGATTTCACCCCTCCACTTT
J: TRBJ2-3; D: TRBD2; size: .; V: TRBV20-1; CDR3: CSANSGSEGTDTQYF; DNA: TGCAGTGCTAATAGCGGGAGTGAGGGCACAGATACGCAGTATTTT